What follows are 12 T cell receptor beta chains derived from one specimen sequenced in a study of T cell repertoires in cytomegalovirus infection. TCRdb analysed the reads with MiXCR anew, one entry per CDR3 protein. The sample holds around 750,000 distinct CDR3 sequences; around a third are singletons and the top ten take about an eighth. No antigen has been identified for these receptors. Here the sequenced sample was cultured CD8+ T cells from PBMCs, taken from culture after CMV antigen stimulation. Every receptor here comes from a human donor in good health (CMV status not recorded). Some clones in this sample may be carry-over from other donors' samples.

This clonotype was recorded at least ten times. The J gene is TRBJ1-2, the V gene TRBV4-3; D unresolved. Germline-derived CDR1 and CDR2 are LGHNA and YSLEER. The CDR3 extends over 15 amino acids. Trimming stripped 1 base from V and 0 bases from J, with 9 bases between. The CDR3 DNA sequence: TGCGCCAGCAGCCAAGGGATCAGACCTAACTATGGCTACACCTTC. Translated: CASSQGIRPNYGYTF.

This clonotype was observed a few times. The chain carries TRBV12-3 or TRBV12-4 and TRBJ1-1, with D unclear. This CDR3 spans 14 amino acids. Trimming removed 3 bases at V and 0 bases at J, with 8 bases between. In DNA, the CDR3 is TGTGCCAGCAGTTTTTTAGGGATGAACACTGAAGCTTTCTTT. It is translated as CASSFLGMNTEAFF.

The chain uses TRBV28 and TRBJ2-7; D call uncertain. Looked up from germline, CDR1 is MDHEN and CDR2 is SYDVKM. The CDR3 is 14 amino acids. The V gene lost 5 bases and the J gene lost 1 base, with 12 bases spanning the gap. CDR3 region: CASSRAQLSYEQYV. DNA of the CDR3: TGTGCCAGCAGTCGGGCCCAGTTGTCCTACGAGCAGTACGTC.

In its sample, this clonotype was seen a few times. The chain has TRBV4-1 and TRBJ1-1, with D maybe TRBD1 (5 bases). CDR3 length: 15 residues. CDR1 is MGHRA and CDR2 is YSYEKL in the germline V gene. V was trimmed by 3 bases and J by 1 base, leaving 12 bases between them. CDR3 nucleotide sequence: TGCGCCAGCAGCCATCCAACCACAGGGAACACTGAAGCTTTCTTT. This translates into CASSHPTTGNTEAFF.

The CDR3 nucleotides read TGCAGTGCTAGAGATCCGAACTTAATAGCGGGGGCTCCCGATATTAGGGAGTACTTC. Translation: CSARDPNLIAGAPDIREYF. V is TRBV20-1 and J is TRBJ2-5; 9 nucleotides line up with TRBD2. CDR1 and CDR2 from the germline V gene are DFQATT and SNEGSKA (reference sequence). The ends lost 0 bases at V and 12 bases at J; junction bases unmatched: 26. The CDR3 consists of 19 residues.

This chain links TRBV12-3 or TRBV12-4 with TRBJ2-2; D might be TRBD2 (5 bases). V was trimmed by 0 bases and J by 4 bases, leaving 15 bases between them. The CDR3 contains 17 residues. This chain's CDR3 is CASSLARGVSVTGELFF. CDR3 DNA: TGTGCCAGCAGTTTAGCCCGGGGTGTTAGCGTCACCGGGGAGCTGTTTTTT.

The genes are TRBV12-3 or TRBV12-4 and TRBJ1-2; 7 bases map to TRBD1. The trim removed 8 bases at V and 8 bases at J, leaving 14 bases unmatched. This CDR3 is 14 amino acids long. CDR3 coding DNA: TGTGCCAGCGGTATAGGGGGACAGATGAACGGCTACACCTTC. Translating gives CASGIGGQMNGYTF.

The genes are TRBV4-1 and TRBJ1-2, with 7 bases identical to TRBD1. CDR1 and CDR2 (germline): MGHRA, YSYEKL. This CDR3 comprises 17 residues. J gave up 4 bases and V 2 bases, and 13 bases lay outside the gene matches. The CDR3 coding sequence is TGCGCCAGCAGCCAACCTCTCCAGGGGGAGTACTTCTATGGCTACACCTTC. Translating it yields CASSQPLQGEYFYGYTF.

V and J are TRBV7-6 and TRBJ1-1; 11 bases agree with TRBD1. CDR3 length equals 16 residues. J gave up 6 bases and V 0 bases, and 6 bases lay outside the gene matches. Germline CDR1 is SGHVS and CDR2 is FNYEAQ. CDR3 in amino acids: CASSLAPGQGVPEAFF. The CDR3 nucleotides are TGTGCCAGCAGCTTAGCGCCGGGACAGGGGGTACCTGAAGCTTTCTTT.

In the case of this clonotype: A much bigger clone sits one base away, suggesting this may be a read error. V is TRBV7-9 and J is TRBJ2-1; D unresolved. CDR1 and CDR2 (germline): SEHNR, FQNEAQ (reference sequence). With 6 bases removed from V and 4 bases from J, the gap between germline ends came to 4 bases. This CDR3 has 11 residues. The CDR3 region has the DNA TGTGCCAGCAGACATTACAATGAGCAGTTCTTC. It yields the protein CASRHYNEQFF.

The chain's CDR3 is CASSWPRGSSYNEQFF. The DNA for the CDR3 is TGTGCCAGCAGCTGGCCTCGGGGGTCCTCCTACAATGAGCAGTTCTTC. This sequence joins TRBV7-8 and TRBJ2-1; TRBD2 might be the D (6 bases). Germline values: CDR1 SGHVS, CDR2 FQNEAQ. CDR3 size: 16 residues. Trimming took 4 bases from V and 0 from J, leaving 13 bases between them.

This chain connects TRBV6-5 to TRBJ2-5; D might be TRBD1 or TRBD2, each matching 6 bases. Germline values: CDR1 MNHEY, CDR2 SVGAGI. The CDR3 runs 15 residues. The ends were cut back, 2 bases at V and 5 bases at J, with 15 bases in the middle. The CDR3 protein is CASSYPRGRYETQYF. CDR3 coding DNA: TGTGCCAGCAGTTACCCTCGGGGGCGGTATGAGACCCAGTACTTC.